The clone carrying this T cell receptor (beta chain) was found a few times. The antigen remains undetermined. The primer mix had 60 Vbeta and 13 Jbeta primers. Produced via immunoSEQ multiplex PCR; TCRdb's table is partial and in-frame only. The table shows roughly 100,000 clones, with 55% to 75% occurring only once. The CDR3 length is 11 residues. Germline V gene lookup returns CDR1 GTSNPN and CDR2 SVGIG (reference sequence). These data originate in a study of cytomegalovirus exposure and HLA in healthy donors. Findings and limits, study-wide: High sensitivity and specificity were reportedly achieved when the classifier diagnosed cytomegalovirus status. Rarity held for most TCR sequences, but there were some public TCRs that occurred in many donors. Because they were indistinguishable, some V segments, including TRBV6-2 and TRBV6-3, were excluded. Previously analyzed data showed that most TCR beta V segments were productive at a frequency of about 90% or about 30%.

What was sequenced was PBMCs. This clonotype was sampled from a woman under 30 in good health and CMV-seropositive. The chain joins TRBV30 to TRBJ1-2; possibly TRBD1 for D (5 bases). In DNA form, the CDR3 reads TGTCAGGGATTCGCTACTGGAGGCTACACCTTC. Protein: CQGFATGGYTF.